Given below is one T cell receptor (beta chain) in context. This receptor's antigen is unknown. The input lacks base qualities; no much larger clone sits a single base away. Collaborating institutions collected whole blood in K2EDTA tubes following their own protocols. For TCRbeta analysis, collaborators shipped samples in one of three forms: frozen whole blood, isolated PBMCs, or DNA extracted from either of those sample types. This entry belongs to a study of blood T cell repertoires in COVID-19 (TCRdb year 2020). Context from the whole study: Samples from collaborators originated in the United States, Italy and Spain and spanned both the acute and convalescent phases of COVID-19. The sample metadata nearly always contained a de-identified subject ID, COVID-19 status, age in years and sex. A freely available public database, intended as a resource for researchers studying the immune response to SARS-CoV-2, is where the repertoires were released. Samples were obtained from the ongoing ImmuneRACE study (first 160 participants) and from approximately 1,200 subjects provided by 6 global collaborators. The material from the prospective study consisted of cDNA or gDNA derived from T cells, B-cell-depleted T cells, or PBMCs. Where available, HLA class I and class II types were taken from metadata supplied by the sample provider and were not determined by assay-based typing. Deeply sampled blood TCRbeta repertoires from subjects exposed to, actively infected with, or recovered from COVID-19 were included in the dataset.

CDR1 and CDR2 are drawn from the germline V gene (reference sequence): GTSNPN, SVGIG. V and J are truncated by 2 bases and 4 bases respectively, leaving an intervening sequence of 17 bases. The CDR3 starts with the cysteine, ends with the phenylalanine, and has 15 residues. Only CDR3 DNA remains: 45 bases, in frame from the first base. What the research found in general, with its limitations: How much clinical and demographic metadata was included differed by source and by participant, and the metadata was provided uncurated.

TCRbeta CDR3 regions were amplified from genomic DNA by means of the immunoSEQ Assay, a bias-controlled multiplex PCR. The published analysis was carried out like this. Within the assay, amplification of reference gene primers was used to estimate how many nucleated cells each sample contained. To quantify the absolute abundance of each unique TCRbeta CDR3 rearrangement, sequence reads were collapsed and filtered. For each sample, productive Simpson clonality was calculated as the square root of Simpson's diversity index across productive rearrangements. TCRdb stores this immuneACCESS table with in-frame sequences only. Part of the clones is absent; in the studies checked, under half of the shortfall reflects unresolved V genes, and no reason is known for the rest. V and J calls and clone size are as listed in that table; D and trimming were resolved from the DNA. Counted in this sample were approximately 300,000 clones; approximately 90% of them appeared once. Clones ranked in the top ten supply about 4.6% of the sample.

The rearranged chain carries TRBV30 and TRBJ1-2, with no confidently assigned D gene. The receptor was derived from a man in his forties with acute or convalescent COVID-19. Specimen: peripheral blood. The bases are TGTGCCTGGAGTATCACCTCGGCGGCTATCTATGGCTACACCTTC. Its protein is CAWSITSAAIYGYTF.